The rows below give T cell receptor beta chains drawn from one sample of a study of blood T cell repertoires in COVID-19. Profiling relied on immunoSEQ multiplex PCR, and the TCRdb table lists in-frame clones only, not all of them. The repertoire holds roughly 200,000 clones, with about 85% as singletons. Source material: PBMCs or T cells enriched from blood (not recorded which). All receptors derive from a woman in her thirties who had recovered from COVID-19. Both conserved end residues are part of each CDR3. Each record gives: V gene, clone size, J gene, D gene, CDR3 DNA, CDR3 protein. D genes are given only for firm matches. Not every row has a clone size; where given, it reads once, few, many or a size class.

>TRBV27|-|TRBJ1-5|-
TGTGCCAGCACGGAACGGGGCAATCAGCCCCAGCATTTT
CASTERGNQPQHF
>TRBV7-8|-|TRBJ1-2|-
TGTGCCAGCAGCTCGCGACTGAGGAACACCTATGGCTACACCTTC
CASSSRLRNTYGYTF
>TRBV19|-|TRBJ1-6|-
TGTGCCAGTAGTATTAGTGGTAATTCACCCCTCCACTTT
CASSISGNSPLHF
>TRBV7-3|many|TRBJ2-7|TRBD1
TGTGCCAGCAGCTCAGGACAGGGGCACAACGAGCAGTACTTC
CASSSGQGHNEQYF
>TRBV10-2|once|TRBJ1-2|TRBD1
TGCGCCAGCAGTGTACCGGGACAGGGGCTTTTCGGCTACACCTTC
CASSVPGQGLFGYTF
>TRBV28|-|TRBJ2-7|-
TGTGCCAGCAGTTTAAATTACTACGAGCAGTACTTC
CASSLNYYEQYF
>TRBV29-1|-|TRBJ1-1|TRBD1
TGCAGCGCCGTGACAGGGTGGGGCACTGAAGCTTTCTTT
CSAVTGWGTEAFF
>TRBV9|-|TRBJ2-3|-
TGTGCCAGCAGCCCTCAAGACAGGACAGATACGCAGTATTTT
CASSPQDRTDTQYF
>TRBV5-1|-|TRBJ1-1|-
TGCGCCAGCAGCTTGGTAGTTAACACTGAAGCTTTCTTT
CASSLVVNTEAFF
>TRBV4-3|once|TRBJ1-2|TRBD1
TGCGCCAGCAGCCAGGGGACAGCAGATGGCTACACCTTC
CASSQGTADGYTF
>TRBV30|-|TRBJ1-5|-
TGTGCCTGGAGCAGATCTCGGGAGGGTTGGAGCAATCAGCCCCAGCATTTT
CAWSRSREGWSNQPQHF
>TRBV11-2|few|TRBJ1-2|-
TGTGCCAGCAGCTTAGGCGGAGATGACTATGGCTACACCTTC
CASSLGGDDYGYTF
>TRBV7-9|-|TRBJ1-5|-
TGTGCCAGCAGCTTAGCTGGAGGTAGCAATCAGCCCCAGCATTTT
CASSLAGGSNQPQHF
>TRBV11-2|-|TRBJ2-6|-
TGTGCCAGCAGCTTAGGGACAGCATTATCTGGGGCCAACGTCCTGACTTTC
CASSLGTALSGANVLTF
>TRBV6-5|-|TRBJ1-2|-
TGTGCCAGCAGTTACTCGGGGGGGCGCTATGGCTACACCTTC
CASSYSGGRYGYTF
>TRBV4-3|-|TRBJ2-7|TRBD2
TGCGCCAGCAGCCGCTCTTGGACTAGCGGATTCTACGAGCAGTACTTC
CASSRSWTSGFYEQYF
>TRBV6-5|once|TRBJ1-1|-
TGTGCCAGCAGTTACCTAACGGTGAACACTGAAGCTTTCTTT
CASSYLTVNTEAFF
>TRBV6-5|-|TRBJ1-2|-
TGTGCCAGCAGTTACAAGGGGGCTAACTATGGCTACACCTTC
CASSYKGANYGYTF
>TRBV28|-|TRBJ1-5|TRBD1
TGTGCCAGCAGTTTATGGGGACAGGCTGCGCGGCCCCAGCATTTT
CASSLWGQAARPQHF
>TRBV25-1|-|TRBJ2-1|-
TGTGCCAGCAGTGTCAGGGTCAATGAGCAGTTCTTC
CASSVRVNEQFF
>TRBV10-3|-|TRBJ2-3|TRBD2
TGTGCCATCTACGAGGGTCGCGGGAGGGCCTCTAGCACAGATACGCAGTATTTT
CAIYEGRGRASSTDTQYF
>TRBV3-1/TRBV3-2|-|TRBJ2-7|-
TGTGCCAGCAGCCGGCAGGGAAGCTCCTACGAGCAGTACTTC
CASSRQGSSYEQYF
>TRBV19|-|TRBJ2-1|-
TGTGCCAGTAGTATTGCGGCCGGGTCCCCTAATGAGCAGTTCTTC
CASSIAAGSPNEQFF
>TRBV18|-|TRBJ2-2|TRBD2
TGTGCCAGCTCCGGGACTAGCGGTATGAACACCGGGGAGCTGTTTTTT
CASSGTSGMNTGELFF
>TRBV21-1|-|TRBJ1-4|-
TGTGCCAGTCAGCCGACAGGGGGGTGTGAAAAACTGTTTTTT
CASQPTGGCEKLFF
>TRBV5-1|few|TRBJ1-1|-
TGCGCCAGCAGCTTGGGTAGTGTGGGGGGAGATGAAGCTTTCTTT
CASSLGSVGGDEAFF
>TRBV5-1|-|TRBJ2-5|-
TGCGCCAGCAGCTTGGTCCAGGCACAAGAGACCCAGTACTTC
CASSLVQAQETQYF
>TRBV21-1|few|TRBJ1-2|-
TGTGCCAGCAGCAAAGCAGGGGCCAACTATGGCTACACCTTC
CASSKAGANYGYTF
>TRBV19|-|TRBJ1-1|TRBD1
TGTGCCAGTAGTAGCCACAGGGGGCGCGGTGTTACTGAAGCTTTCTTT
CASSSHRGRGVTEAFF
>TRBV5-6|few|TRBJ2-1|-
TGTGCCAGCAGCTTTGGTGGGAGGACGAGGGCCTACAATGAGCAGTTCTTC
CASSFGGRTRAYNEQFF
>TRBV6-6|few|TRBJ1-5|-
TGTGCCAGCACGAGGGATCCAAATCAGCCCCAGCATTTT
CASTRDPNQPQHF
>TRBV10-3|-|TRBJ1-2|-
TGTGCCATCAGTGAGAACAACCACAACTATGGCTACACCTTC
CAISENNHNYGYTF
>TRBV5-1|-|TRBJ1-4|TRBD1
TGCGCCAGCAGCTCCGCCCTTAACAGGGGCTTTAATGAAAAACTGTTTTTT
CASSSALNRGFNEKLFF
>TRBV19|-|TRBJ2-1|-
TGTGCCAGTAGCTCGACAGAACAACAGTACAATGAGCAGTTCTTC
CASSSTEQQYNEQFF
>TRBV5-6|-|TRBJ1-2|-
TGTGCCAGCAGCTTGGTTGGCTACCGGGGGTATGGCTACACCTTC
CASSLVGYRGYGYTF
>TRBV6-5|-|TRBJ1-1|TRBD1
TGTGCCAGCAGAACCAGGACAGGGTACACTGAAGCTTTCTTT
CASRTRTGYTEAFF
>TRBV29-1|-|TRBJ1-2|-
TGCAGCGTTGGGGCCAGGGAAAATGGCTACACCTTC
CSVGARENGYTF
>TRBV7-9|few|TRBJ2-3|TRBD1
TGTGCCAGCAGCACCTGGACAGGGGCAGATACGCAGTATTTT
CASSTWTGADTQYF
>TRBV4-3|-|TRBJ1-1|-
TGCGCCAGCAGCCAAATACTCCTGGGGGGTCCTAGATACACTGAAGCTTTCTTT
CASSQILLGGPRYTEAFF
>TRBV18|-|TRBJ1-2|-
TGTGCCAGCTCACCGGGGGGGGCTCAGCAAGGTGGCTACACCTTC
CASSPGGAQQGGYTF
>TRBV7-2|-|TRBJ2-3|-
TGTGCCAGCAGCCTCGATATCACTTACACAGATACGCAGTATTTT
CASSLDITYTDTQYF
>TRBV6-5|-|TRBJ2-1|-
TGTGCCAGCAGTCACCGAAGCGCCAATGAGCAGTTCTTC
CASSHRSANEQFF
>TRBV5-4|few|TRBJ1-2|-
TGTGCCAGCAGCTTGCGGTTTCGTGGCGGCCCCATCTATGGCTACACCTTC
CASSLRFRGGPIYGYTF
>TRBV9|-|TRBJ2-1|TRBD2
TGTGCCAGCAGCGTCAGTGGGAGGGTGCTGGGTAACAATGAGCAGTTCTTC
CASSVSGRVLGNNEQFF
>TRBV7-2|-|TRBJ1-5|-
TGTGCCAGCAGCTTAGCCGGGTTACGCAATCAGCCCCAGCATTTT
CASSLAGLRNQPQHF
>TRBV5-1|-|TRBJ1-4|TRBD1
TGCGCCAGCAAGATGTTAGGGGGCGAAAAACTGTTTTTT
CASKMLGGEKLFF
>TRBV7-2|once|TRBJ1-5|TRBD1
TGTGCCAGCAGCTTGGGACAGGGGTCCAATCAGCCCCAGCATTTT
CASSLGQGSNQPQHF
>TRBV30|-|TRBJ1-6|-
TGTGCCTGGCAGAAGGAGTCCGGGAGCTCCTATAATTCACCCCTCCACTTT
CAWQKESGSSYNSPLHF
>TRBV6-6|-|TRBJ2-2|TRBD1
TGTGCCAGCAGTTACGGGACAGCCAGCCGTACCGGGGAGCTGTTTTTT
CASSYGTASRTGELFF
>TRBV19|-|TRBJ1-1|-
TGTGCCTCGGGGGTGATGAACACTGAAGCTTTCTTT
CASGVMNTEAFF
>TRBV7-2|-|TRBJ1-3|TRBD1
TGTGCCAGCAGCACAGGGGGGACTGGAAACACCATATATTTT
CASSTGGTGNTIYF
>TRBV27|-|TRBJ1-2|TRBD1
TGTGCCAGCGGCGGGACAGGGGGCTATGGCTACACCTTC
CASGGTGGYGYTF